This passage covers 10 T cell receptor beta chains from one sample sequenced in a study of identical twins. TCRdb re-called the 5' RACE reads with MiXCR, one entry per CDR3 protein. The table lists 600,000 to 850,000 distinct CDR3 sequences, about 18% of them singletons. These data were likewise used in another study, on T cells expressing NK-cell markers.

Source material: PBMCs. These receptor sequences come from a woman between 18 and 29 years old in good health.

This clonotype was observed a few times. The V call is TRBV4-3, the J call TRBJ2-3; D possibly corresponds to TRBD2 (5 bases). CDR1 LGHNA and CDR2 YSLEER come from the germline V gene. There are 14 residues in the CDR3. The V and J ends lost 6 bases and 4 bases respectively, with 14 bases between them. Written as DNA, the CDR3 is TGCGCCAGCAGGCTGAGGGTCGCCGCAGATACGCAGTATTTT. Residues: CASRLRVAADTQYF.

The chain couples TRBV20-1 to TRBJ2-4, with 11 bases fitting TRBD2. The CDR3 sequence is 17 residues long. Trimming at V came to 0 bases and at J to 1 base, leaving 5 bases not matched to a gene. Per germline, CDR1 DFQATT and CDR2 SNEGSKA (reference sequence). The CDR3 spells CSARDWASGRAKNIQYF. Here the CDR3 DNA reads TGCAGTGCTAGAGATTGGGCTAGCGGGAGGGCCAAAAACATTCAGTACTTC.

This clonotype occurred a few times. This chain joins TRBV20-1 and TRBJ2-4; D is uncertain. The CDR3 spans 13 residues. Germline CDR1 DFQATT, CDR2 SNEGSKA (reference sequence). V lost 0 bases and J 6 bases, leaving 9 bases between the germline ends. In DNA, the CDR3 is TGCAGTGCTAGAGAGTCAGCCCGAAACATTCAGTACTTC. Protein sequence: CSARESARNIQYF.

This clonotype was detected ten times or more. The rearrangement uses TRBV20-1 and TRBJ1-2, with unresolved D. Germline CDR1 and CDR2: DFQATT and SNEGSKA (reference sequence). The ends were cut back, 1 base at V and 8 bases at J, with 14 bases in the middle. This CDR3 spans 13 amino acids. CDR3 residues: CSARGNVAEGYTF. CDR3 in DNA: TGCAGTGCTAGAGGAAACGTCGCGGAAGGCTACACCTTC.

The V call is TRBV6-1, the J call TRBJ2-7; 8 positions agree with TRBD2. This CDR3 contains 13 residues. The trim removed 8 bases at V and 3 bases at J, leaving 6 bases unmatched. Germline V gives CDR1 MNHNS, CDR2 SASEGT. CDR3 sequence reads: CASRSLAGYEQYF. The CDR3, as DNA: TGTGCCAGCCGTAGTCTAGCGGGCTACGAGCAGTACTTC.

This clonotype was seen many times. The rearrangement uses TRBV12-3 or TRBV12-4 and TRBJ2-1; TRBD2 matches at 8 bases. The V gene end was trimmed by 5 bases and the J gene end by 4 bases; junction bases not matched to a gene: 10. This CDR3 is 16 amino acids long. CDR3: CASSPLLTSGYNEQFF. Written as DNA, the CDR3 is TGTGCCAGCAGTCCACTCTTAACTAGCGGATACAATGAGCAGTTCTTC.

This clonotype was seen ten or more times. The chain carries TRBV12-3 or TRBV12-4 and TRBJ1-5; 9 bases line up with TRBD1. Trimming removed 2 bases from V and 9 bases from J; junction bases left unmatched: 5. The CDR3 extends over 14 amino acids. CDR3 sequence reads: CASSLRDRERPQHF. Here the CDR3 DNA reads TGTGCCAGCAGTTTAAGGGACAGGGAGCGGCCCCAGCATTTT.

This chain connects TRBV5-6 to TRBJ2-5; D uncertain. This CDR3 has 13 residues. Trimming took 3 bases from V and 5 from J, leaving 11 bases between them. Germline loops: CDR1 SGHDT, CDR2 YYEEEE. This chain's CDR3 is CASSSGPTETQYF. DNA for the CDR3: TGTGCCAGCAGCTCCGGGCCTACGGAGACCCAGTACTTC.

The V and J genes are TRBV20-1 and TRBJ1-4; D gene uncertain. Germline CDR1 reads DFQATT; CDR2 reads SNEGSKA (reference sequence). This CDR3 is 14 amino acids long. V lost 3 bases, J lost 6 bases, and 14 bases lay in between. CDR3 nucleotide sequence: TGCAGTGCTAGGAGGGTCCGCGTCGATGAAAAACTGTTTTTT. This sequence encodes CSARRVRVDEKLFF.

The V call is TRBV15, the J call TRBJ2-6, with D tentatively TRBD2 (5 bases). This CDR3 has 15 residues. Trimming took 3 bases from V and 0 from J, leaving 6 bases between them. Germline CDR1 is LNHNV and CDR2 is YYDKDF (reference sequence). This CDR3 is CATSSDYSGANVLTF. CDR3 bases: TGTGCCACCAGCAGTGACTACTCTGGGGCCAACGTCCTGACTTTC.